What follows describes a single T cell receptor (beta chain). The target of this receptor is not known. Within one base of it there is no much larger clone, and no base qualities were kept. This entry is derived from a study of cytomegalovirus exposure and HLA in healthy donors (dated by TCRdb to 2015 to 2018). Study-wide context: An earlier analysis of 587 of the donors reported 276 Gb of sequence data and about 120 million unique TCR beta sequences obtained from some 170 million T cells. Approximately 310 gigabases of sequencing data and some 85 million unique TCR sequences were included in an early release covering over 600 HLA-typed donors. Of the roughly 420 genotyped donors, less than 85% were placed in the genetic ancestry cluster associated with self-reported Caucasian donors. The aim of the study was to test whether cataloging public T cell receptors could identify signatures of past pathogen exposure. The study used immunosequencing to profile the T cell repertoires of several hundred subjects and linked those repertoires to cytomegalovirus serostatus. In addition to the first cohort of 650 to 800 subjects, a separate validation cohort of 130 or so different subjects was used. To predict cytomegalovirus infection status, the study combined high-throughput TCR immunosequencing, statistical association of individual TCRs with disease status, and machine learning. In a later analysis, previously published TCR beta repertoires from about 640 donors were re-analyzed and high-resolution HLA genotyping was added so that TCR occurrence patterns could be studied. Rather than using new phenotypic data, the later analysis identified candidate immune exposures from TCR beta sequences and from how often those sequences occurred across donors. In an earlier analysis of 587 of the donors, high-throughput TCR beta sequencing was used to judge whether each TCR beta V gene segment behaved as functional or pseudogenic. Alongside the repertoire data, information on donor age, sex, ethnicity and CMV serostatus was compiled. A later genetic analysis took genome-wide SNP genotypes for about three fifths of the roughly 670 donors and used that subset as a discovery cohort. All discovery cohort repertoires had been generated on a single sequencing platform. HLA typing covered class I and class II loci at four-digit resolution. The number of donors typed differed by locus, with about 629-640 for A, B, C, DRB1 and DQB1, roughly 550 for DQA1, over 600 for DPA1, and 450 to 480 for DPB1. Roughly 5 DR-DQ haplotypes were handled as single units for association and clustering, since linkage in the cohort was strong. Across approximately 400 genotyped donors of the cohort, an average of about 250,000 unique TCR beta nucleotide sequences per donor were sequenced, and approximately 17% of those sequences were non-productive.

The junction shows trimming of 5 bases on V and 0 bases on J, plus 10 bases between the germline ends. Including the terminal cysteine and phenylalanine, the CDR3 comprises 13 residues. Here the CDR3 DNA is all that survives: 39 bases in frame from base 1. In the germline V gene, CDR1 corresponds to SQVTM and CDR2 to ANQGSEA. The cohort comprised some 700 healthy bone marrow donors. At the time of sampling, every cohort member was nominally healthy, though immune exposures that went unrecorded were likely present. The donor tested CMV seronegative and was one of the 352 seronegative cohort members. Each donor provided a peripheral blood sample, and peripheral blood mononuclear cells were used for TCR beta sequencing. The Qiagen DNeasy Blood Extraction Kit was used to extract genomic DNA from the blood cell samples. The library was generated by the immunoSEQ multiplex PCR assay. The multiplex PCR relied on a mix of 60 forward primers for TCR Vbeta segments and 13 reverse primers for TCR Jbeta segments. The CDR3 region of rearranged TCR beta genes was amplified from genomic DNA by a multiplex PCR assay. Amplified TCR beta libraries were sequenced as 87-base-pair reads on the Illumina HiSeq System. From the authors' description of their analysis: In a later analysis, tens of millions of unique TCR beta chains were counted across the roughly 670 repertoires, and roughly 11 million of these chains were shared by at least two donors. To remove PCR and sequencing errors, raw reads were error-corrected and collapsed into unique sequences using a nearest-neighbor algorithm that merged closely related sequences. CDR3 sequences were aligned to IMGT reference sequences to assign V, D and J gene segments. For a sequence to be retained, at least a six-nucleotide match to both a V gene segment and a J gene segment was required. Rearrangements were classified as productive when the CDR3 lacked stop codons and remained in frame with V and J, and all other rearrangements were classified as non-productive. CDR3 was defined according to IMGT convention as the region running from the second conserved V-encoded cysteine to the conserved J-encoded phenylalanine. Sequences without an unambiguous match to a single V gene segment were excluded from the earlier analysis of about 600 of the donors. An earlier analysis of several hundred of the donors called V segments functional above 56.7% productive rearrangements and segregating when the between-donor standard deviation exceeded 5%. A statistical classification framework was developed to diagnose cytomegalovirus status using the catalog of TCR beta chain sequences. V and J gene assignment, in a later analysis, came from comparing TCR nucleotide sequences with IMGT/GENE-DB human TR gene sequences. The TCRdist pipeline was used in a later analysis to assign CDR3 sequences and most-parsimonious VDJ recombination scenarios. In a later analysis, every TCR beta chain was defined by the combination of its CDR3 amino acid sequence and its V-gene family, and reads without a unique V-gene family were dropped. As a way to deal with suspected cross-contamination and a sequencing artifact, a later analysis dropped approximately 570 nucleotide sequences that were highly shared and had low generation probability. In a later analysis, a clonal expansion index for each public chain was calculated from normalized within-repertoire ranks of inferred template counts. Generation probabilities in a later analysis came from a VDJ recombination model fitted to out-of-frame rearrangements, and those results were checked against IGoR. Hypergeometric tests were used in a later analysis to score TCR-TCR, TCR-HLA and TCR-CMV co-occurrence, with a repertoire-size bias correction applied to the TCR pairs. False discovery rates were estimated in a later analysis by permuting HLA or CMV assignments 20 times. In a later analysis, co-occurring TCRs were grouped using DBSCAN, with TCRdist sequence similarity added in when clustering inside HLA-allele-positive subsets. Repertoires with fewer than 30,000 or more than 120,000 public chains were left out of co-occurrence clustering, as were about 5 repertoires with anomalous nucleotide sharing. TCRdb mirrors the immuneACCESS table, restricted to in-frame sequences. Some clones are absent from its copies; in checked studies, under half trace to an unresolved V gene, and the reason for the others is unknown. V, J and clone size were drawn from that table, and D and trimming were deduced from the DNA. For this sample there are around 200,000 clones; 75% to 90% appear just once. 1.5% to 2% of the sample is in the top ten clones.

General findings and caveats noted by the study authors: Linkage disequilibrium might explain the correlated functional status among segregating V segments, but an unknown experimental factor could not be ruled out. An association between a missense DCLRE1C variant and V-gene and J-gene trimming of TCR beta chains was found in a later genetic analysis and replicated in an independent cohort. The presence/absence analyses assumed that sequencing depth was roughly uniform across donors, and that assumption may not be true. In both the original and validation cohorts, the classifier was reported to diagnose cytomegalovirus status with high specificity and sensitivity. For the cohort, immune exposure information was limited to CMV serostatus. Because HLA typing was unavailable for some donors at each locus, only the typed subset was used in association tests. In a later analysis, the rate of TCR association differed among HLA loci, with DRB1 alleles having the most associated TCRs and HLA-C alleles having the fewest. In an earlier analysis of about 540 of the donors, most TCR beta V segments were observed in productive rearrangements about 90% or about 30% of the time, broadly matching IMGT annotations. The authors suggested that the approach could potentially be generalized to other disease states and immunological phenotypes. A cluster of highly shared sequence variants was judged likely to represent a technical artifact of the sequencing pipeline. A later analysis associated 16,951 TCR beta sequences with specific HLA alleles at a false discovery rate of 0.05. Strong co-occurrence of HLA alleles, especially DR and DQ, made assigning TCR associations to individual alleles difficult. While some public TCRs were present in many individuals, most TCR sequences turned up only very rarely across donors. Because counts were too low, more than 15 rarely observed V segments, including chromosome 9 orphons, were left out of the earlier analysis of 587 of the donors. Most CMV-associated TCR beta chains appeared to be HLA-restricted in a later analysis, and the HLA associations seemed to be driven largely by CMV exposure. According to a later analysis, parvovirus B19, influenza, CMV and Epstein-Barr virus appeared linked to several top co-occurrence clusters. Some IMGT-functional V segments, including TRBV6-2 and TRBV6-3, could not be told apart with the 87-base-pair reads, so those segments were excluded. A few of the identified cytomegalovirus-associated TCR beta chains were confirmed in vitro to be specific for cytomegalovirus antigens. A further reported finding was that TCR beta sequences accurately predicted the HLA-A and HLA-B alleles for most subjects in the first cohort. In the study, approximately 150 TCR beta chains were listed as associated with cytomegalovirus. In a later genetic analysis, fewer N-insertions in productive TCRs were reported among donors in an Asian-associated ancestry cluster than the roughly 700-donor mean. The cohort was sequenced for TCR beta chains only, and without alpha or paired-chain data the features that could be detected were limited. In a later analysis, HLA-associated TCR beta chains showed more clonal expansion and lower generation probabilities than non-associated chains that were equally common.

Sequenced input: PBMCs. Recombination linked TRBV29-1 to TRBJ1-1; the D gene assignment is ambiguous. This receptor was obtained from a man in his fifties or sixties in good health and CMV-seronegative. CDR3 region: CSVTRSMNTEAFF. The nucleotide sequence is given as TGCAGCGTTACCAGGTCCATGAACACTGAAGCTTTCTTT.